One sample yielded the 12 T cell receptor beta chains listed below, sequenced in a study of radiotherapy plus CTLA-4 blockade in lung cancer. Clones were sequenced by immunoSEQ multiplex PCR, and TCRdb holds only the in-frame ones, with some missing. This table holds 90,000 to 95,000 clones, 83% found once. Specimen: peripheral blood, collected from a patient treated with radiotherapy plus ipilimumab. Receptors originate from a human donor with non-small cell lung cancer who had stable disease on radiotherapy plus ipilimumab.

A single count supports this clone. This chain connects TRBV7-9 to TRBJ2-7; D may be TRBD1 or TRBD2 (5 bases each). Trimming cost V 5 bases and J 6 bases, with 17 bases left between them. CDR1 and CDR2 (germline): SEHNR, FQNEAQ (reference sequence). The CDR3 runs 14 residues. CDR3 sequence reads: CASSPPGPRPEQYF. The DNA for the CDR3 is TGTGCCAGCAGCCCGCCGGGACCGAGGCCCGAGCAGTACTTC.

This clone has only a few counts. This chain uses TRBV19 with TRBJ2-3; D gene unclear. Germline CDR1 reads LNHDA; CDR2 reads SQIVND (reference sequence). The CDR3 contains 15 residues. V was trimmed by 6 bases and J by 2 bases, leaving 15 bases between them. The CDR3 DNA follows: TGTGCCAGTAGATCGGGCCAGACTTCCACAGATACGCAGTATTTT. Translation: CASRSGQTSTDTQYF.

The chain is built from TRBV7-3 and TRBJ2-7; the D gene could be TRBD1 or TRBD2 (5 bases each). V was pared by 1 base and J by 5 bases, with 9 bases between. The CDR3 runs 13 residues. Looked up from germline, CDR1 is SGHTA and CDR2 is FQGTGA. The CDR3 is CASSLNRGDEQYF. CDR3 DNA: TGTGCCAGCAGCTTAAATAGGGGAGACGAGCAGTACTTC.

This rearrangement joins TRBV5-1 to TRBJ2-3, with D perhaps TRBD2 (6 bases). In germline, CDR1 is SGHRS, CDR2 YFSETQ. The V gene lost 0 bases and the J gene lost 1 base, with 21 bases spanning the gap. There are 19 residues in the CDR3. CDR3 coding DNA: TGCGCCAGCAGCTTGGGTGTGCTAGCGCCCGAAGGGGGCACAGATACGCAGTATTTT. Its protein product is CASSLGVLAPEGGTDTQYF.

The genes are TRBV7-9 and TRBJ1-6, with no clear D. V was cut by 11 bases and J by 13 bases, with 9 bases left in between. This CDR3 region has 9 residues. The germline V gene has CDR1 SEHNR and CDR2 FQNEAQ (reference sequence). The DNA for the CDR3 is TGTGCCCCCCTATGGCCCCTCCACTTT. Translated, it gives CAPLWPLHF. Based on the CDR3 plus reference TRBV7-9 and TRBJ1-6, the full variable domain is DTGVSQNPRHKITKRGQNVTFRCDPISEHNRLYWYRQTLGQGPEFLTYFQNEAQLEKSRLLSDRFSAERPKGSFSTLEIQRTEQGDSAMYLCAPLWPLHFGNGTRLTVT.

The CDR3 spells CASSIVMGSGELFF. CDR3 nucleotide sequence: TGTGCCAGTAGTATAGTGATGGGGTCCGGGGAGCTGTTTTTT. The chain carries TRBV19 and TRBJ2-2; the D is unclear. The CDR3 consists of 14 residues. The V end lost 1 base, the J end lost 6 bases, and 9 bases lay between the germline ends. Looked up from germline, CDR1 is LNHDA and CDR2 is SQIVND (reference sequence).

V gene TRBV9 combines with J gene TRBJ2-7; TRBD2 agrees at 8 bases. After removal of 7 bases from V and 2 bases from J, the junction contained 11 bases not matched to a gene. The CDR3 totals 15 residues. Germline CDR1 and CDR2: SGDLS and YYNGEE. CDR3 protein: CASGGGSGAPYEQYF. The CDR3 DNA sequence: TGTGCCAGCGGTGGGGGTAGCGGGGCCCCCTACGAGCAGTACTTC.

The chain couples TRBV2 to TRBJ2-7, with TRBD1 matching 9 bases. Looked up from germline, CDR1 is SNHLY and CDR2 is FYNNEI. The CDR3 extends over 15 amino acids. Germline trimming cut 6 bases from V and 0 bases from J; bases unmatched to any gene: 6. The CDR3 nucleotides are TGTGCCAGCAGGATCCAGGACAGGGGCTCCTACGAGCAGTACTTC. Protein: CASRIQDRGSYEQYF.

The CDR3 nucleotides read TGTGCCAGCAGCTACAGGGGTACCGGGGAGCTGTTTTTT. Translated, it gives CASSYRGTGELFF. This chain uses TRBV5-6 with TRBJ2-2; 7 bases map to TRBD1. The germline V gene has CDR1 SGHDT and CDR2 YYEEEE. The length of the CDR3 is 13 residues. Trimming cost V 3 bases and J 5 bases; bases outside gene matches: 1.

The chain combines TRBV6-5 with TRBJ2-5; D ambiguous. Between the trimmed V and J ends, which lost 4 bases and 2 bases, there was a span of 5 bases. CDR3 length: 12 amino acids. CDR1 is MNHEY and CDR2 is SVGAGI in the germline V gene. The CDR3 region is CASSSVQETQYF. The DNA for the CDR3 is TGTGCCAGCAGTTCGGTACAAGAGACCCAGTACTTC.

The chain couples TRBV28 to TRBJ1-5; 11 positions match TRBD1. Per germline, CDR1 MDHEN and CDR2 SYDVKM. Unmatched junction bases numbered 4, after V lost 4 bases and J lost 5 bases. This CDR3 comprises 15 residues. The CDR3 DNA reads TGTGCCAGCAGTTCGGGACAGGGGGTTGATCAGCCCCAGCATTTT. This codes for CASSSGQGVDQPQHF.

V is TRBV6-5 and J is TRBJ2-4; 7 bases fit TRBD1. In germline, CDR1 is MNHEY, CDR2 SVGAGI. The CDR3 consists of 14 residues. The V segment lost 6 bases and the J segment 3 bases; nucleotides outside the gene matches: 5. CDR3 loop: CASRTRDSKNIQYF. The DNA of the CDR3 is TGTGCCAGCAGAACCCGGGACAGCAAAAACATTCAGTACTTC.